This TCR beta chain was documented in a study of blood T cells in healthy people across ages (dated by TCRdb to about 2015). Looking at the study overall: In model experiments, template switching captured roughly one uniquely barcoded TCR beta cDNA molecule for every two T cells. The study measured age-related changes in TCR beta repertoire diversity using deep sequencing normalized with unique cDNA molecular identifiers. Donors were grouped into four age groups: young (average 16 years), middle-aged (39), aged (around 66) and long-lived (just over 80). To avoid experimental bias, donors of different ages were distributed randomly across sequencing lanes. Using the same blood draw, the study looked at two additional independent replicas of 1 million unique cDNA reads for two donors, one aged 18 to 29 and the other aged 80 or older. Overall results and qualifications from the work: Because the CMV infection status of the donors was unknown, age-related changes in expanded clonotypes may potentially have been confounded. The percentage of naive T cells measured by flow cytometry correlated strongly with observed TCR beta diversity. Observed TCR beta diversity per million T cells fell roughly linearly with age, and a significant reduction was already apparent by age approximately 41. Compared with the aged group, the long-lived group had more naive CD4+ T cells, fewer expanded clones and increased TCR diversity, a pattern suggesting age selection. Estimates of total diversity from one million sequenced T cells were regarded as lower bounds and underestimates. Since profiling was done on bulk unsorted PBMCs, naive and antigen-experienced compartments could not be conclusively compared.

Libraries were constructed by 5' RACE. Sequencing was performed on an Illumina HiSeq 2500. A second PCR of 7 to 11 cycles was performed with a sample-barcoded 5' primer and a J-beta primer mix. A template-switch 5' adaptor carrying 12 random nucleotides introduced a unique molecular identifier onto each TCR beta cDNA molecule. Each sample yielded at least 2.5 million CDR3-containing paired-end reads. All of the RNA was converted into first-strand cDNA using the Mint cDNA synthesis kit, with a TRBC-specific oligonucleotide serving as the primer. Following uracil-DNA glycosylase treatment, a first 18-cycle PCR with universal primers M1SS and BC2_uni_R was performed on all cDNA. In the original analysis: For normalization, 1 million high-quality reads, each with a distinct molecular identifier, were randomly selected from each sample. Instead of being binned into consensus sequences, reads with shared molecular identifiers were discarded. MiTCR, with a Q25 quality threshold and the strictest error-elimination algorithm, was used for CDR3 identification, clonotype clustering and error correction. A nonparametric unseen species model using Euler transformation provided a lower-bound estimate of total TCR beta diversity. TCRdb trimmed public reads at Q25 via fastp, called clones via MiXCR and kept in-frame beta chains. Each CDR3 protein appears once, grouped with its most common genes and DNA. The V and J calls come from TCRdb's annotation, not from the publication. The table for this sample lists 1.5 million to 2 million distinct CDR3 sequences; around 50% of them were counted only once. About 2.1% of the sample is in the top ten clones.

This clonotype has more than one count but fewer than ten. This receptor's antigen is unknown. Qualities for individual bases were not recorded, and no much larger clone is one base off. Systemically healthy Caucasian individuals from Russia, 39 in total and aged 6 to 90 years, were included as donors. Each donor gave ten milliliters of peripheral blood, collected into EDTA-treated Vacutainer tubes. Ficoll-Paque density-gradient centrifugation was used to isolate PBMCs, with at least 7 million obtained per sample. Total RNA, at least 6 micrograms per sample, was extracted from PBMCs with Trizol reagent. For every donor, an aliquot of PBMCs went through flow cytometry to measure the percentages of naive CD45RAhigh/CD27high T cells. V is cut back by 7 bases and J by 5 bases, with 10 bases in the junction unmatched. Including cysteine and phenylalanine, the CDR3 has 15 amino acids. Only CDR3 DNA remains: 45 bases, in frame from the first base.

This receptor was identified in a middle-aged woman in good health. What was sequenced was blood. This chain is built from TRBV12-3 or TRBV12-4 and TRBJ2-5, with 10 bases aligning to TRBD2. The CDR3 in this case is CASTGTSDPLETQYF. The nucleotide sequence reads TGTGCCAGCACCGGGACTAGCGACCCGTTGGAGACCCAGTACTTC.